This T cell receptor (beta chain) stems from a study of cytomegalovirus exposure and HLA in healthy donors (dated by TCRdb to about 2017). Background for the entire study: An earlier analysis of 587 of the donors reported 250 to 350 Gb of sequence data and approximately 110 million unique TCR beta sequences from 190 million or so T cells. Roughly 300 gigabases of sequencing data and 70 million to 100 million unique TCR sequences made up an early release that covered nearly 650 HLA-typed donors. Of the roughly 400 genotyped donors, over 70% fell in the genetic ancestry cluster associated with self-reported Caucasian donors. The study aimed to test whether cataloging public T cell receptors could reveal signatures of past pathogen exposure. The study profiled the T cell repertoires of under 700 subjects by immunosequencing and related them to cytomegalovirus serostatus. In addition to the first cohort of around 670 subjects, a separate validation cohort of under 150 different subjects was used. To predict cytomegalovirus infection status, the study combined high-throughput TCR immunosequencing, statistical association of individual TCRs with disease status, and machine learning. A later analysis re-analyzed previously published TCR beta repertoires from roughly 600 donors and added high-resolution HLA genotyping to study TCR occurrence patterns. Rather than drawing on any new phenotypic data, the later analysis identified candidate immune exposures from TCR beta sequences and the way those sequences occurred across donors. In an earlier analysis of 587 of the donors, high-throughput TCR beta sequencing was used to judge whether each TCR beta V gene segment behaved as functional or pseudogenic. Donor age, sex, ethnicity and CMV serostatus were collected together with the repertoire data. A later genetic analysis used genome-wide SNP genotypes for about 60% of the roughly 670 donors, treating that subset as a discovery cohort. All discovery cohort repertoires had been generated on a single sequencing platform. Class I and class II HLA loci were covered by the typing at four-digit resolution. The number of typed donors differed by locus: roughly 629-640 for A, B, C, DRB1 and DQB1; some 540 for DQA1; about 600 for DPA1; and roughly 470 for DPB1. Four to six DR-DQ haplotypes were handled as single units for association and clustering because linkage in the cohort was strong. On average, roughly 250,000 unique TCR beta nucleotide sequences were sequenced per donor among 398 genotyped donors of the cohort, with roughly 18% of those sequences being non-productive.

The library came from the immunoSEQ multiplex PCR assay. For the multiplex PCR, a mixture combining 60 forward primers for TCR Vbeta segments and 13 reverse primers for TCR Jbeta segments was used. A multiplex PCR assay on genomic DNA amplified the CDR3 region of rearranged TCR beta genes. The Illumina HiSeq System was used to sequence the amplified TCR beta libraries as 87-base-pair reads. The published analysis was carried out like this. A later analysis counted approximately 76 million unique TCR beta chains across the 640 or so repertoires, and roughly 10 million of these chains were shared by at least two donors. Raw reads were error-corrected and collapsed into unique sequences by a nearest-neighbor algorithm in which closely related sequences were merged to remove PCR and sequencing errors. Alignment of CDR3 sequences to IMGT reference sequences was used to assign V, D and J gene segments. For a sequence to be retained, a match of at least six nucleotides to both a V gene segment and a J gene segment was required. Rearrangements were classified as productive when the CDR3 lacked stop codons and remained in frame with V and J, and all other rearrangements were classified as non-productive. Following IMGT convention, CDR3 was defined as the stretch from the second conserved V-encoded cysteine up to the conserved J-encoded phenylalanine. The earlier analysis of 500 to 750 of the donors excluded any sequence lacking an unambiguous match to a single V gene segment. An earlier analysis of roughly 590 of the donors called V segments functional above 56.7% productive rearrangements and segregating when the between-donor standard deviation exceeded 5%. A statistical classification framework was built to diagnose cytomegalovirus status from the catalog of TCR beta chain sequences. In a later analysis, TCR nucleotide sequences were compared against IMGT/GENE-DB human TR gene sequences so that V and J genes could be assigned. The TCRdist pipeline was used in a later analysis to assign CDR3 sequences and most-parsimonious VDJ recombination scenarios. In a later analysis, each TCR beta chain was defined by its CDR3 amino acid sequence together with its V-gene family, and reads without a unique V-gene family were excluded. To address suspected cross-contamination and a sequencing artifact, a later analysis removed around 590 highly shared, low-generation-probability nucleotide sequences. A later analysis calculated a clonal expansion index for each public chain from normalized within-repertoire ranks of inferred template counts. A later analysis computed generation probabilities with a VDJ recombination model fitted to out-of-frame rearrangements, and checked the results against IGoR. In a later analysis, hypergeometric tests were used to score TCR-TCR, TCR-HLA and TCR-CMV co-occurrence, with a repertoire-size bias correction applied to TCR pairs. A later analysis estimated false discovery rates by permuting HLA or CMV assignments 20 times. A later analysis grouped co-occurring TCRs with DBSCAN, adding TCRdist sequence similarity when clustering within HLA-allele-positive subsets. Co-occurrence clustering excluded repertoires with fewer than 30,000 or more than 120,000 public chains, plus five with anomalous nucleotide sharing. The table comes from immuneACCESS by way of TCRdb, which keeps in-frame sequences with V and J called. Part of the clones is missing from these tables; in studies checked, under half for an unresolved V gene and the rest for unknown reasons. That table gives V, J and clone size, and the DNA gave D and trimming. The sample profile shows about 78,000 clones; 72% of them were found once. The ten top clones hold around 10% of the sample.

Paper-wide results and their limitations: Cytomegalovirus status was reported to be diagnosed by the classifier with high specificity and sensitivity in both the original and validation cohorts. Compared with the 666-donor mean, donors in an Asian-associated ancestry cluster had fewer N-insertions in productive TCRs, according to a later genetic analysis. Linkage disequilibrium might explain the correlated functional status among segregating V segments, but an unknown experimental factor could not be ruled out. Strong co-occurrence of HLA alleles, especially DR and DQ, made assigning TCR associations to individual alleles difficult. A total of 164 TCR beta chains were listed by the study as associated with cytomegalovirus. A further reported finding was that TCR beta sequences accurately predicted the HLA-A and HLA-B alleles for most subjects in the first cohort. It was suggested by the authors that the approach could potentially be generalized to other disease states and immunological phenotypes. Presence/absence analyses assumed roughly uniform sequencing depth across donors, an assumption that may not hold. Because counts were too low, some 17 rarely observed V segments, including chromosome 9 orphons, were left out of the earlier analysis of 587 of the donors. Because HLA typing was missing for some donors at each locus, association tests included only the typed subset. Specific HLA alleles were associated with 15,000 to 20,000 TCR beta sequences at a false discovery rate of 0.05 in a later analysis. In this cohort, only TCR beta chains were sequenced, and detectable features were limited by the absence of alpha or paired-chain data. Several of the top co-occurrence clusters appeared to be linked to parvovirus B19, influenza, CMV and Epstein-Barr virus, according to a later analysis. In vitro tests confirmed that a few of the cytomegalovirus-associated TCR beta chains recognize cytomegalovirus antigens. For the cohort, immune exposure information was limited to CMV serostatus. A later analysis found that HLA-associated TCR beta chains were more clonally expanded and had lower generation probabilities than equally common non-associated chains. Most TCR sequences were observed very rarely across donors, whereas some public TCRs were present in many individuals. In a later analysis, most CMV-associated TCR beta chains were found to appear HLA-restricted, with HLA associations seemingly driven largely by CMV exposure. A later analysis found that TCR association rates varied across HLA loci, with DRB1 alleles showing the most associated TCRs and HLA-C alleles the fewest. V-gene and J-gene trimming of TCR beta chains was associated with a missense DCLRE1C variant in a later genetic analysis, and the association was replicated in an independent cohort. The sequencing pipeline was judged likely to have produced a cluster of highly shared sequence variants as a technical artifact. Some IMGT-functional V segments, including TRBV6-2 and TRBV6-3, could not be told apart with the 87-base-pair reads, so those segments were excluded. In an earlier analysis of fewer than 750 of the donors, most TCR beta V segments were observed in productive rearrangements about 87% or about 30% of the time, broadly matching IMGT annotations.

Turning to this clone: The antigen it recognizes is unknown. There are no base qualities to consult, and no much larger clone falls within one base.

The CDR3 spans 13 residues, from the cysteine through the phenylalanine. The CDR3 DNA has 39 bases and is translated from base 1. Trimming accounts for 1 base at V and 4 bases at J, while the number of junction bases matched to no gene is 3. CDR1 and CDR2, per the germline V gene (reference sequence), are GTSNPN and SVGIG. In total, 600 or so healthy bone marrow donors made up the cohort. Cohort members were all nominally healthy when sampled, although unrecorded immune exposures were likely present. The donor was CMV seropositive and was included in the group of around 300 seropositive cohort members. Each donor provided a peripheral blood sample, and peripheral blood mononuclear cells were used for TCR beta sequencing. Genomic DNA was extracted from the blood cell samples with the Qiagen DNeasy Blood Extraction Kit.

This TCR was recovered from a woman in her thirties or forties in good health and CMV-seropositive. Sequenced material: PBMCs. Rearrangement joined TRBV30 to TRBJ1-2, with TRBD1 identical over 7 junction bases. The nucleotide sequence reads TGTGCCTGGAGTGCGGACAGGCTCTATGGCTACACCTTC. Translated, it gives CAWSADRLYGYTF. The CDR3 plus the reference TRBV30 and TRBJ1-2 genes for the other parts give the full variable domain: SQTIHQWPATLVQPVGSPLSLECTVEGTSNPNLYWYRQAAGRGLQLLFYSVGIGQISSEVPQNLSASRPQDRQFILSSKKLLLSDSGFYLCAWSADRLYGYTFGSGTRLTVV.